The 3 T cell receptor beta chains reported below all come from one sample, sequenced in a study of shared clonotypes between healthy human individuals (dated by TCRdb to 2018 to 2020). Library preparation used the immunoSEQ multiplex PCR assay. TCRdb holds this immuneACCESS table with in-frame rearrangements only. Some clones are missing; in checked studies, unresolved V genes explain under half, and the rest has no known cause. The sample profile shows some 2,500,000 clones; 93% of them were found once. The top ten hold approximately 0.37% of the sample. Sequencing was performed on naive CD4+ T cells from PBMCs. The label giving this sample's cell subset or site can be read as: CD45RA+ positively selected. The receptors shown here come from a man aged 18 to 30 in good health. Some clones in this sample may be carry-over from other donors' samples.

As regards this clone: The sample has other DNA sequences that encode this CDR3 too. The CDR3 region is CASSPLRGEQYF. The CDR3 nucleotides are TGTGCCAGCAGTCCATTAAGGGGCGAGCAGTACTTC. This chain uses TRBV27 with TRBJ2-7, with D perhaps matching TRBD1 (5 bases). Deletions cut 5 bases from V and 6 bases from J, with 11 bases between. Germline CDR1 reads MNHEY; CDR2 reads SMNVEV (reference sequence). The CDR3 spans 12 residues.

The CDR3 is CASSANPGTAIYGYTF. In nucleotides, the CDR3 is TGTGCCAGCAGCGCAAACCCCGGGACAGCCATCTATGGCTACACCTTC. The chain combines TRBV7-9 with TRBJ1-2; 7 bases align to TRBD1. Germline CDR1 is SEHNR and CDR2 is FQNEAQ (reference sequence). Unmatched junction bases numbered 13, after V lost 5 bases and J lost 4 bases. The CDR3 spans 16 residues.

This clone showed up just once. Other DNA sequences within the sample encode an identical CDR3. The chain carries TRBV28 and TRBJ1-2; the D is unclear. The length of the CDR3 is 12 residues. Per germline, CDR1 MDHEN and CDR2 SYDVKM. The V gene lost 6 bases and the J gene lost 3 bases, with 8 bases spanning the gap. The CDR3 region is CASSGRDYGYTF. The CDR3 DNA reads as TGTGCCAGCAGCGGACGGGACTATGGCTACACCTTC.